Listed below are T cell receptor beta chains from one sample, sequenced in a study of blood T cell repertoires in COVID-19. Produced via immunoSEQ multiplex PCR; TCRdb's table is partial and in-frame only. Of about 40,000 clones in the sample, roughly 81% were seen once. Sequenced: peripheral blood. These TCRs come from a human donor in a cohort sampled during active COVID-19. The CDR3 runs from the conserved cysteine through the conserved F or W. D genes are given only for firm matches. A clone size is listed for some rows: how often the clone was seen (once, few, many), or a class if it is expanded.

j_call clone_size d_call v_call cdr3_aa cdr3_nt
TRBJ1-4 NA NA TRBV5-1 CASSLDGDNEKLFF TGCGCCAGCAGCTTGGACGGAGATAATGAAAAACTGTTTTTT
TRBJ1-2 NA NA TRBV5-4 CASSLYNYGYTF TGTGCCAGCAGCTTATATAACTATGGCTACACCTTC
TRBJ2-3 NA NA TRBV6-4 CASSDNRGTTDTQYF TGTGCCAGCAGTGACAATCGGGGGACCACAGATACGCAGTATTTT
TRBJ1-4 few TRBD1 TRBV14 CASSQAFTGGGEKLFF TGTGCCAGCAGCCAAGCTTTCACAGGGGGCGGTGAAAAACTGTTTTTT
TRBJ1-5 NA TRBD1 TRBV5-1 CASSPNGDRGQPQHF TGCGCCAGCAGCCCCAATGGAGACAGGGGTCAGCCCCAGCATTTT
TRBJ1-2 NA NA TRBV7-2 CASSLVRNSNYGYTF TGTGCCAGCAGCTTAGTCAGAAATTCTAACTATGGCTACACCTTC
TRBJ1-5 NA NA TRBV18 CASSPSRNNQPQHF TGTGCCAGCTCACCTAGCCGAAACAATCAGCCCCAGCATTTT
TRBJ2-2 NA TRBD2 TRBV18 CASSQFSGGPNTGELFF TGTGCCAGCTCACAGTTTAGCGGGGGCCCGAACACCGGGGAGCTGTTTTTT
TRBJ1-2 NA TRBD1 TRBV28 CASSLGTGGYGYTF TGTGCCAGCAGTTTAGGGACAGGGGGCTATGGCTACACCTTC
TRBJ1-5 NA NA TRBV29-1 CSVGASNQPQHF TGCAGCGTGGGAGCGAGCAATCAGCCCCAGCATTTT
TRBJ1-5 NA NA TRBV19 CASSITPGLGGQPQHF TGTGCCAGTAGTATAACTCCGGGTTTGGGTGGTCAGCCCCAGCATTTT
TRBJ1-1 NA NA TRBV5-4 CASSPRQANTEAFF TGTGCCAGCAGCCCCAGACAGGCGAACACTGAAGCTTTCTTT
TRBJ1-3 once NA TRBV7-9 CASRRSSGNTIYF TGTGCCAGCAGGCGTTCCTCTGGAAACACCATATATTTT
TRBJ2-2 NA NA TRBV9 CASSGGTPTGELFF TGTGCCAGCAGCGGCGGGACGCCCACCGGGGAGCTGTTTTTT
TRBJ1-1 NA NA TRBV18 CASSPPQKNTEAFF TGTGCCAGCTCACCCCCCCAAAAGAACACTGAAGCTTTCTTT
TRBJ1-2 NA NA TRBV7-2 CASSPYRQDLGYTF TGTGCCAGCAGCCCCTATAGACAGGACCTGGGCTACACCTTC
TRBJ2-5 NA TRBD2 TRBV4-2 CASSQEAGGPLATQYF TGTGCCAGCAGCCAAGAGGCGGGGGGGCCTCTAGCGACCCAGTACTTC
TRBJ2-1 once NA TRBV28 CASSAPGTASYNEQFF TGTGCCAGCAGCGCACCCGGGACTGCCTCCTACAATGAGCAGTTCTTC
TRBJ2-2 NA NA TRBV4-1 CASSHPLAVPGELFF TGCGCCAGCAGCCACCCACTAGCAGTCCCCGGGGAGCTGTTTTTT
TRBJ2-3 once TRBD2 TRBV4-2 CASSQLAADTQYF TGTGCCAGCAGCCAACTAGCGGCAGATACGCAGTATTTT
TRBJ2-1 NA TRBD1 TRBV5-1 CASSFRAGQGTNEQFF TGCGCCAGCAGCTTTCGGGCGGGACAGGGTACTAATGAGCAGTTCTTC
TRBJ2-2 NA TRBD2 TRBV29-1 CSVSRGGGDTGELFF TGCAGCGTCTCACGCGGGGGTGGCGACACCGGGGAGCTGTTTTTT
TRBJ2-3 NA TRBD2 TRBV3-1/TRBV3-2 CASSPRGGLTDTQYF TGTGCCAGCAGCCCACGGGGGGGACTTACAGATACGCAGTATTTT
TRBJ2-7 once NA TRBV12-2 CASRLPRGALSRCEPYEQYF TGTGCAAGTCGCCTTCCCCGCGGGGCCCTAAGTCGGTGCGAGCCCTACGAGCAGTACTTC
TRBJ1-2 NA NA TRBV6-5 CASSYTGGYGYTF TGTGCCAGCAGTTACACGGGAGGATATGGCTACACCTTC
TRBJ2-3 NA TRBD2 TRBV11-2 CASSLAGSGTDTQYF TGTGCCAGCAGCCTAGCGGGGTCCGGCACAGATACGCAGTATTTT
TRBJ1-2 NA NA TRBV3-1/TRBV3-2 CASSQGGRTLTF TGTGCCAGCAGCCAAGGTGGAAGGACTCTCACCTTC
TRBJ1-3 NA NA TRBV4-1 CASSRSSGNTIYF TGCGCCAGCAGTAGGAGCTCTGGAAACACCATATATTTT